This T cell receptor beta chain was recorded in a study of T cell clonotyping in hematopoietic cell transplantation. For this clone: Its specificity is unknown.

This table comes from immunoSEQ multiplex PCR, and its TCRdb copy is limited to in-frame clones, with some not included. This sample has under 7,000 clones, with about 83% found just once. Samples: about 28 days before transplant, then days 30, 100 and 180 after. Whole-study findings and limits: At the given depth, recipient repertoires were over 95% de novo clonotypes. No sorting was done, leaving CD4 and CD8 contributions mixed. Broader posttransplant TCR repertoire diversity was predicted by graft donor and pretransplant recipient Inverse Simpson Index values.

Germline loops: CDR1 GTSNPN, CDR2 SVGIG (reference sequence). The CDR3 is 15 amino acids. V was pared by 7 bases and J by 6 bases, with 23 bases between. The clonotype comes from a female patient between 40 and 55 years old who had an allogeneic stem cell transplant from a related donor, so the T cells may come from the graft donor. Some clones in this sample may be carry-over from other donors' samples. This specimen consisted of peripheral blood mononuclear cells, obtained 100 days after allogeneic stem cell transplant. The chain couples TRBV30 to TRBJ2-3; D possibly uses TRBD1 or TRBD2 (5 bases each). The CDR3 nucleotides are TGTGCCTTAAGTACAGGAGGCCCCCTAGGGGATACGCAGTATTTT. Translation gives CALSTGGPLGDTQYF.